This TCR beta chain is from a study of T cell changes during pregnancy in multiple sclerosis. This clone appeared once. Profiling relied on immunoSEQ multiplex PCR, and the TCRdb table lists in-frame clones only, not all of them. Of about 44,000 clones listed, 80% to 95% are singletons. Germline values: CDR1 SGHTA, CDR2 FQGNSA. Trimming cost V 5 bases and J 3 bases; bases outside gene matches: 8. CDR3 length equals 15 residues. Material: CD4+ T cells from peripheral blood mononuclear cells, obtained in the first trimester of pregnancy. This TCR came from a female donor with multiple sclerosis, enrolled in a pregnancy study. This chain joins TRBV7-2 and TRBJ2-7, with TRBD2 identical over 9 bases. In nucleotides, the CDR3 is TGTGCCAGCAGCCCGAGCGGGGGGACTTTCTACGAGCAGTACTTC. It translates to CASSPSGGTFYEQYF.